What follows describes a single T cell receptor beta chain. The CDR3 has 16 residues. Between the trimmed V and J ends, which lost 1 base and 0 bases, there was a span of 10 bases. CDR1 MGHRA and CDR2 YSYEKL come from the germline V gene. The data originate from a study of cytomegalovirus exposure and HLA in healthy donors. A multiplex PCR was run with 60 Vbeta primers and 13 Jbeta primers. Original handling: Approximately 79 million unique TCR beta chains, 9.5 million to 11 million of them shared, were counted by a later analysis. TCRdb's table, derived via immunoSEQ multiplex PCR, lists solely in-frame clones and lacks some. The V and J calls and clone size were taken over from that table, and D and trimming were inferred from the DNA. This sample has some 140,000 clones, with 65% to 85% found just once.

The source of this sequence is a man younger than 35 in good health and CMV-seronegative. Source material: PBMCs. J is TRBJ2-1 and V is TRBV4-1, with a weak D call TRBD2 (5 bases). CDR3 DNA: TGCGCCAGCAGCCAAGCATGGGCGGGCTCCTACAATGAGCAGTTCTTC. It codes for CASSQAWAGSYNEQFF.